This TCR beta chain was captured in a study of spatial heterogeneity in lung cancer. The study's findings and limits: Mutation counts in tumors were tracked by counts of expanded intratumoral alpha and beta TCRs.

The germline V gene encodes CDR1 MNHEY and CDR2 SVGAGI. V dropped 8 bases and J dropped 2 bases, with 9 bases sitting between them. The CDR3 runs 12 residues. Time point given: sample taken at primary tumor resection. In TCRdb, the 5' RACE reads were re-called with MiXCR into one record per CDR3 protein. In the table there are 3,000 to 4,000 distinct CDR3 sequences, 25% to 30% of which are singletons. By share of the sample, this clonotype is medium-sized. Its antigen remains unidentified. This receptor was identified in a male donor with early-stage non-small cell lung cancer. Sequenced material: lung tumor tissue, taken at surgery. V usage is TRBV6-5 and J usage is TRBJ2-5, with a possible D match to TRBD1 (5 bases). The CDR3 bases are TGTGCCAGCGGACATACACAAGAGACCCAGTACTTC. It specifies CASGHTQETQYF.